The 14 T cell receptor beta chains presented below share a single source sample, sequenced in a study of blood T cells in healthy people across ages. Sample-barcoded 5' priming and a J-beta primer mix drove a second PCR of roughly 6 to 12 cycles. In TCRdb, the 5' RACE reads were re-called with MiXCR into one record per CDR3 protein. Here the sample spans about 1.6 million distinct CDR3 sequences, about 31% being singletons. Sequenced sample: blood. The receptors were gathered from a woman aged 25-40 years in good health.

The genes are TRBV15 and TRBJ2-7; D ambiguous. Germline V gene sequence: CDR1 LNHNV, CDR2 YYDKDF (reference sequence). There are 15 residues in the CDR3. Trimming cost V 3 bases and J 5 bases, with 17 bases left between them. Here the CDR3 reads CATSRHKAAGHEQYF. The CDR3 DNA sequence: TGTGCCACCAGCAGGCATAAGGCGGCCGGCCACGAGCAGTACTTC.

The genes are TRBV7-9 and TRBJ2-7; D remains ambiguous. Trimming stripped 4 bases from V and 0 bases from J, with 25 bases between. The CDR3 extends over 19 amino acids. The germline gives CDR1 SEHNR, CDR2 FQNEAQ (reference sequence). The CDR3 here is CASSSHRIEEGTYSYEQYF. CDR3 in DNA: TGTGCCAGCAGCTCCCACCGGATTGAAGAAGGTACCTACTCCTACGAGCAGTACTTC.

The chain couples TRBV21-1 to TRBJ1-2; TRBD1 is the table's D call, not checked against the DNA. TRBV21-1 is assigned pseudogene status. The CDR3 loop spans 16 amino acids. CDR3 bases: TGTGCCAGCAGCAAAGCGGTAGTCAGGGAGCATAGCGGCTACACCTTC. This encodes CASSKAVVREHSGYTF.

In its sample, this clonotype was seen many times. V is TRBV29-1 and J is TRBJ2-7; D is undetermined. Looked up from germline, CDR1 is SQVTM and CDR2 is ANQGSEA. The V and J ends lost 3 bases and 1 base respectively, with 7 bases between them. The CDR3 totals 12 residues. CDR3 region: CSVESDSYEQYF. As DNA, the CDR3 is TGCAGCGTTGAGTCGGATTCCTACGAGCAGTACTTC.

V usage is TRBV9 and J usage is TRBJ2-1; 8 bases align to TRBD1. Per the germline V gene, CDR1 is SGDLS and CDR2 is YYNGEE. The CDR3 runs to 15 residues. V lost 4 bases, J lost 2 bases, and 5 bases stayed unmatched. CDR3 sequence: CASSHRTGPYNEQFF. CDR3 DNA: TGTGCCAGCAGCCACCGGACAGGGCCCTACAATGAGCAGTTCTTC. Full variable domain (missing parts from reference TRBV9 and TRBJ2-1): DSGVTQTPKHLITATGQRVTLRCSPRSGDLSVYWYQQSLDQGLQFLIQYYNGEERAKGNILERFSAQQFPDLHSELNLSSLELGDSALYFCASSHRTGPYNEQFFGPGTRLTVL.

For this clonotype: This may be a read error: a much more frequent sequence differs by one nucleotide. V and J are TRBV20-1 and TRBJ2-7; TRBD1 aligns across 7 bases. The CDR3 contains 11 residues. Germline lookup yields CDR1 DFQATT and CDR2 SNEGSKA (reference sequence). The DNA for the CDR3 is TGCAGTGTTAGACAGGGAAACGAGCAGTACTTC. Protein product: CSVRQGNEQYF.

The V and J genes are TRBV29-1 and TRBJ2-3; D is unresolved. Germline V gives CDR1 SQVTM, CDR2 ANQGSEA. Trimming shortened V by 0 bases and J by 5 bases, and 9 bases separated the two germline ends. The CDR3 totals 13 residues. The CDR3 region is CSVEDRNRDTQYF. CDR3 bases: TGCAGCGTTGAAGATCGGAACAGAGATACGCAGTATTTT.

J is TRBJ2-7 and V is TRBV20-1; D is perhaps TRBD1 or TRBD2 (5 bases each). The V end was cut by 6 bases, the J end by 2 bases, with 14 bases between. Germline V gene lookup returns CDR1 DFQATT and CDR2 SNEGSKA (reference sequence). This CDR3 spans 13 amino acids. The chain's CDR3 is CSASRDGTYEQYF. DNA of the CDR3: TGCAGTGCCAGCCGGGACGGGACCTACGAGCAGTACTTC.

The chain is built from TRBV20-1 and TRBJ2-7, with D perhaps TRBD1 or TRBD2 (7 bases each). Germline V gene lookup returns CDR1 DFQATT and CDR2 SNEGSKA (reference sequence). The CDR3 loop spans 16 amino acids. V lost 0 bases and J lost 4, with 19 bases in between. DNA of the CDR3: TGCAGTGCTAGAGATCTGGTGGGAGGGGGCATATACGAGCAGTACTTC. It specifies CSARDLVGGGIYEQYF.

This clonotype was observed a few times. The genes are TRBV29-1 and TRBJ1-2, with a tentative D call TRBD1 (6 bases). CDR1 and CDR2 (germline): SQVTM, ANQGSEA. V dropped 0 bases and J dropped 5 bases, with 22 bases sitting between them. This CDR3 region has 17 residues. CDR3 sequence: CSVEDPSNRESMYGYTF. CDR3 coding DNA: TGCAGCGTTGAAGATCCCTCCAACAGGGAGAGTATGTATGGCTACACCTTC.

The CDR3 here is CASSPLAGVTQYF. CDR3 DNA sequence: TGTGCCAGCAGTCCGCTAGCGGGAGTGACCCAGTACTTC. V is TRBV27 and J is TRBJ2-5; TRBD2 matches 10 bases. Trimming took 5 bases from V and 7 from J; bases not matched to a gene: 4. This CDR3 spans 13 amino acids. Per the germline V gene, CDR1 is MNHEY and CDR2 is SMNVEV (reference sequence).

This clonotype was seen more than once but under ten times. The chain links TRBV12-3 or TRBV12-4 to TRBJ1-2; D unclear. The CDR3 extends over 13 amino acids. The V end was cut by 3 bases, the J end by 4 bases, with 9 bases between. The CDR3 sequence is CASSFTEIYGYTF. As DNA, the CDR3 is TGTGCCAGCAGTTTTACCGAAATCTATGGCTACACCTTC.

On this clonotype itself: The junction and the germline gene differ at one end; a read error may be behind it. The chain joins TRBV4-1 to TRBJ2-3; tentative D call: TRBD2 (5 bases). The CDR3 runs 15 residues. Germline V CDR1 and CDR2: MGHRA, YSYEKL. The CDR3 loop is CPSSHQRTSTDTQYF. CDR3 sequence (DNA): TGCCCCAGCAGCCATCAGCGGACCAGCACAGATACGCAGTATTTT.

This clonotype was counted only a few times. The CDR3 sequence: CSAERAGTHEQYF. The CDR3 bases are TGCAGCGCGGAAAGGGCTGGGACCCACGAGCAGTACTTC. V is TRBV29-1 and J is TRBJ2-4; D possibly uses TRBD1 or TRBD2 (5 bases each). The tail of the sequence fits TRBJ2-7 better, so the J call may be wrong. Germline-derived CDR1 and CDR2 are SQVTM and ANQGSEA. The CDR3 contains 13 residues.